This T cell receptor beta chain was documented in a study of identifying expanded T cells in peripheral blood. Study outcomes and limitations: Around 1.2 clones differed between technical replicates, versus about 15 and 19 over time.

A word on this clone: Its target is not known.

Assay used: immunoSEQ multiplex PCR; TCRdb lists only in-frame clones, some missing. Of about 110,000 clones in the sample, about 87% were seen once. This CDR3 comprises 11 residues. Trimming pared 3 bases from V and 5 bases from J, leaving 8 bases between. Germline CDR1 and CDR2: GTSNPN and SVGIG (reference sequence). Specimen: blood. V gene TRBV30 combines with J gene TRBJ2-7; D unclear. This receptor was taken from a person between 18 and 75 years old in good health. CDR3 loop: CAWSTRDEQYF. Here the CDR3 DNA reads TGTGCCTGGAGCACAAGAGACGAGCAGTACTTC.